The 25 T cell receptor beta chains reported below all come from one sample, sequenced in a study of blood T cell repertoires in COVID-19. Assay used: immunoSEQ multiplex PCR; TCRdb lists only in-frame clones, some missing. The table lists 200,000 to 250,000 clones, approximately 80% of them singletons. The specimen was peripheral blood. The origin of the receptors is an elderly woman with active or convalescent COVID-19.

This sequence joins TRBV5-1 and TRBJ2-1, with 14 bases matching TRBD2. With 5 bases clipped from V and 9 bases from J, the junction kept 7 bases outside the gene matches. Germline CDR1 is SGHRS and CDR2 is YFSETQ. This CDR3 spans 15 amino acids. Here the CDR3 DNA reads TGCGCCAGCAGGGGACTAGCGGGAGCGACGCCTGAGCAGTTCTTC. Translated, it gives CASRGLAGATPEQFF.

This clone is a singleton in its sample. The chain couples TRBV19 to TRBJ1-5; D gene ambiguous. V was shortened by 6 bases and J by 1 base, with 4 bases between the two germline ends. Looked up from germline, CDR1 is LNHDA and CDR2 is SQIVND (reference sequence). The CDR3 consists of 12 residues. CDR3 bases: TGTGCCAGTAGCGTAAGCAATCAGCCCCAGCATTTT. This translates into CASSVSNQPQHF.

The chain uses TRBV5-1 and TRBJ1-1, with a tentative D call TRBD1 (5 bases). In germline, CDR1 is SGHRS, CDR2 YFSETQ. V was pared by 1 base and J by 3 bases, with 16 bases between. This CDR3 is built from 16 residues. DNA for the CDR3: TGCGCCAGCAGCTTGCGGCCTGCAGGGTGGGACACTGAAGCTTTCTTT. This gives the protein CASSLRPAGWDTEAFF.

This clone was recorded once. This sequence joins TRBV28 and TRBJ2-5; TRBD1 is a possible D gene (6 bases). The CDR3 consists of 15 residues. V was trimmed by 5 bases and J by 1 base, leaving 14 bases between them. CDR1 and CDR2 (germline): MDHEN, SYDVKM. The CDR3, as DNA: TGTGCCAGCAGTCTAGACACAGGGTTCCAAGAGACCCAGTACTTC. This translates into CASSLDTGFQETQYF.

CDR3 sequence (DNA): TGTGCCAGCAGTTACCCGCCGGGAGGTTTGGGTGATGAGCAGTTCTTC. Its protein is CASSYPPGGLGDEQFF. The J gene is TRBJ2-1, the V gene TRBV6-5, with 7 nucleotides matching TRBD2. The CDR3 totals 16 residues. The germline gives CDR1 MNHEY, CDR2 SVGAGI. V shed 2 bases, J shed 8 bases, and the junction held 12 bases outside the gene matches.

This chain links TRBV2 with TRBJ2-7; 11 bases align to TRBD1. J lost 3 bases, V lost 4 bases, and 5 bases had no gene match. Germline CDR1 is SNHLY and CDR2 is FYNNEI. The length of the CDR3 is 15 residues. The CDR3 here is CASSVEGTGGYEQYF. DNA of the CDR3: TGTGCCAGCAGTGTGGAAGGGACAGGGGGCTACGAGCAGTACTTC.

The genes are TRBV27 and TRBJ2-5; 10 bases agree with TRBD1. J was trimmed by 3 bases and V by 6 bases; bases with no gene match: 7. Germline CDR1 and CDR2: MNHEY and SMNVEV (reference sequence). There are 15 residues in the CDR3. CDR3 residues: CASRKSGTGEETQYF. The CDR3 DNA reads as TGTGCCAGCAGAAAATCCGGGACAGGGGAAGAGACCCAGTACTTC.

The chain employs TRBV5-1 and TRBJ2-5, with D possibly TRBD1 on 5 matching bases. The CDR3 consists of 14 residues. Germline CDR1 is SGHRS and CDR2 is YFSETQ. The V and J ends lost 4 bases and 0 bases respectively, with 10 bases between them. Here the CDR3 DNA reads TGCGCCAGCAGCCCCCAGGGTAACCAAGAGACCCAGTACTTC. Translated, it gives CASSPQGNQETQYF. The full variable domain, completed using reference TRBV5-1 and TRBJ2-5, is KAGVTQTPRYLIKTRGQQVTLSCSPISGHRSVSWYQQTPGQGLQFLFEYFSETQRNKGNFPGRFSGRQFSNSRSEMNVSTLELGDSALYLCASSPQGNQETQYFGPGTRLLVL.

CDR3 DNA sequence: TGTGCCAGCAGCGCCGGGACAGGGGGCAAGAGAACCGGGGAGCTGTTTTTT. This encodes CASSAGTGGKRTGELFF. The gene calls are TRBV5-6 and TRBJ2-2; 12 nucleotides match TRBD1. The CDR3 covers 17 residues. The germline gives CDR1 SGHDT, CDR2 YYEEEE. V gave up 4 bases and J gave up 5 bases; unmatched junction bases: 9.

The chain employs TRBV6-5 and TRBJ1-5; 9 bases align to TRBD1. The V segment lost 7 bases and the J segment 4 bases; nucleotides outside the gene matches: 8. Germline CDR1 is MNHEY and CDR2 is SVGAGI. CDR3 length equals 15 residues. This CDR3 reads CASIWGQGYNQPQHF. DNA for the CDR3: TGTGCCAGCATTTGGGGACAGGGCTATAATCAGCCCCAGCATTTT.

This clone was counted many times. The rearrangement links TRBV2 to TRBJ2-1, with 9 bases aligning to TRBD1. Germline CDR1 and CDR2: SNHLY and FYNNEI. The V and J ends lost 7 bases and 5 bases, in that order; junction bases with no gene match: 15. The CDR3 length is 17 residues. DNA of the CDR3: TGTGCCAGCATTCTCAAACCGGGACAGGGTGTGGACAATGAGCAGTTCTTC. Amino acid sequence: CASILKPGQGVDNEQFF.

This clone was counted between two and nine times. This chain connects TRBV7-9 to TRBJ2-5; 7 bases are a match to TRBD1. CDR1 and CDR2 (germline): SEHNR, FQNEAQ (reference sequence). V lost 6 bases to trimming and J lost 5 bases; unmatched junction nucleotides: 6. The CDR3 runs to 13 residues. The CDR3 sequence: CASRPGGTETQYF. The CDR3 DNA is TGTGCCAGCAGACCAGGGGGAACGGAGACCCAGTACTTC.

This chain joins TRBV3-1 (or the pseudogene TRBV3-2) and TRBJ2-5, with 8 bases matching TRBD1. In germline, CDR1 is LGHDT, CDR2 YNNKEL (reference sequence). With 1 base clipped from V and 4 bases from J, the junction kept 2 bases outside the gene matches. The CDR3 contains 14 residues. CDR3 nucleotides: TGTGCCAGCAGCCAAGGACAGGGGAGAGAGACCCAGTACTTC. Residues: CASSQGQGRETQYF.

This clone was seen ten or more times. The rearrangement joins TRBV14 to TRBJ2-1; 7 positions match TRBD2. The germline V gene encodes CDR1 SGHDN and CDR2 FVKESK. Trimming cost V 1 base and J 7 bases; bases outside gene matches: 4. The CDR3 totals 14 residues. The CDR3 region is CASSQASGLNEQFF. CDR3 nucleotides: TGTGCCAGCAGCCAAGCCTCGGGACTAAATGAGCAGTTCTTC. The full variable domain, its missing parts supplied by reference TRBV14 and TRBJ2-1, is EAGVTQFPSHSVIEKGQTVTLRCDPISGHDNLYWYRRVMGKEIKFLLHFVKESKQDESGMPNNRFLAERTGGTYSTLKVQPAELEDSGVYFCASSQASGLNEQFFGPGTRLTVL.

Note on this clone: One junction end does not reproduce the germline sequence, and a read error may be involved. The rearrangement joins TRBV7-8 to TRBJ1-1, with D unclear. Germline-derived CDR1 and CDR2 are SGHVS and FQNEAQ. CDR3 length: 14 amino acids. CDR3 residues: CASSLAEAASEAFF. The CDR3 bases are TGTGCCAGCAGCTTAGCGGAGGCGGCGTCTGAGGCTTTCTTT.

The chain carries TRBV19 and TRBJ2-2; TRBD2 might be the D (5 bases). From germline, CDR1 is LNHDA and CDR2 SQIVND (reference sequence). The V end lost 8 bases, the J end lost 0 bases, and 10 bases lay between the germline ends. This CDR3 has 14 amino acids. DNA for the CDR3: TGTGCCAGTGGGCTAGCCGCGAACACCGGGGAGCTGTTTTTT. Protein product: CASGLAANTGELFF.

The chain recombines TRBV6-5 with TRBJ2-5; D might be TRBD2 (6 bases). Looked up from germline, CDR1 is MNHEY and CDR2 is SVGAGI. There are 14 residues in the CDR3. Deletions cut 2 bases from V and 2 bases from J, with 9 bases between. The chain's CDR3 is CASSYPGLQETQYF. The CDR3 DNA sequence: TGTGCCAGCAGTTACCCGGGACTGCAAGAGACCCAGTACTTC.

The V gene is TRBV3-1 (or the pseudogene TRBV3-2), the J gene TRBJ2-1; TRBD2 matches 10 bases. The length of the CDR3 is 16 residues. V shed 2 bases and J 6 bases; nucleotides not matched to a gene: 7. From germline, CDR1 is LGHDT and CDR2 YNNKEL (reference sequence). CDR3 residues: CASSQYRTSGFNEQFF. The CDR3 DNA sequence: TGTGCCAGCAGCCAATACCGGACTAGCGGATTCAATGAGCAGTTCTTC.

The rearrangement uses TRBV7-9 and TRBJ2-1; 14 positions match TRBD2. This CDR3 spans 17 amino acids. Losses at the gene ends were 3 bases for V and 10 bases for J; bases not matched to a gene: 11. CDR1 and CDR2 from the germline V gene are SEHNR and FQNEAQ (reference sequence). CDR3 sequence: CASSLDLGLAGGGEQFF. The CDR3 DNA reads TGTGCCAGCAGCTTGGATCTCGGACTAGCGGGGGGTGGCGAGCAGTTCTTC.

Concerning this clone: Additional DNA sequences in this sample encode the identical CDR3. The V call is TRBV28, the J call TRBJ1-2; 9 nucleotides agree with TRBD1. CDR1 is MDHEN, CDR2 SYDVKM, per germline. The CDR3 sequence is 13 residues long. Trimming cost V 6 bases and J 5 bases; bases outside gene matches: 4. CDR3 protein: CASSLGQGYGYTF. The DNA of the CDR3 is TGTGCCAGCAGCCTAGGACAGGGGTATGGCTACACCTTC.

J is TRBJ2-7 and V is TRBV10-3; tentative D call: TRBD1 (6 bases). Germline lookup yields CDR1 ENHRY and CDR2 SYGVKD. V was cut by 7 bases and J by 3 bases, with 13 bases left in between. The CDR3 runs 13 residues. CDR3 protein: CAITPKDSYEQYF. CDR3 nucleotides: TGTGCCATCACCCCCAAGGACAGCTACGAGCAGTACTTC.

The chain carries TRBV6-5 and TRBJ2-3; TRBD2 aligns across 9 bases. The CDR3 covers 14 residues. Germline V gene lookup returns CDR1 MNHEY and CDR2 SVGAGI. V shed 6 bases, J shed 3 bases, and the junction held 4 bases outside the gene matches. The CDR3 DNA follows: TGTGCCAGCAGCCCGACTAGCGGAACAGATACGCAGTATTTT. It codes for CASSPTSGTDTQYF.

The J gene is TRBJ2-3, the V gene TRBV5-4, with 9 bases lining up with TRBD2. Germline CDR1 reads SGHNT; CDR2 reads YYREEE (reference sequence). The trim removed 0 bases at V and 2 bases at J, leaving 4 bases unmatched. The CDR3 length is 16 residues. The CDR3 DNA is TGTGCCAGCAGCTTGGGCGGGGGGGCCTACACAGATACGCAGTATTTT. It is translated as CASSLGGGAYTDTQYF.

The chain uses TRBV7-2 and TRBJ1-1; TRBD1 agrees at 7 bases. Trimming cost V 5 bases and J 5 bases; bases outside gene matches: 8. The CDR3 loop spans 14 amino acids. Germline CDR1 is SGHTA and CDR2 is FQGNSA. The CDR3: CASSLRYRGTEAFF. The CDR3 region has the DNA TGTGCCAGCAGCCTTAGATACAGGGGAACTGAAGCTTTCTTT.

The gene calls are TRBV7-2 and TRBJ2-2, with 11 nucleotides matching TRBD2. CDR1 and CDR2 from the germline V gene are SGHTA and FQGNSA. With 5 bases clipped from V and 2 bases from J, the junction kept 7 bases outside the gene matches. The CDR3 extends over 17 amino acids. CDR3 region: CASSASGTSGNTGELFF. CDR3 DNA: TGTGCCAGCAGCGCGTCCGGGACTAGCGGAAACACCGGGGAGCTGTTTTTT.